The clone carrying this T cell receptor (beta chain) was observed many times. These data come from a study of Graves' ophthalmopathy and Graves' hyperthyroidism. Across the study: Before any treatment was given, at initial diagnosis, peripheral blood was collected.

The authors amplified TCR beta CDR3 regions from RNA transcripts. First-round RT-PCR employed HTBI primers, with a second-round multiplex PCR after it. MiXCR, run by TCRdb on the multiplex PCR reads, gives a single entry per CDR3 protein. The sample has roughly 300,000 distinct CDR3 sequences, roughly a sixth seen once. Ophthalmopathy donors showed moderate-to-severe activity, CAS ≥3, NOSPECS ≥4 and a duration under 3 months. Pregnant or lactating patients and those with other autoimmune diseases or uncontrolled infections were excluded. The PBMC fraction was derived from less than 11 ml of fresh peripheral blood. The origin of this receptor is an adult man with Graves' ophthalmopathy. Specimen: peripheral blood.

CDR3 sequence reads: CASSLGQVNQPQHF. In DNA, the CDR3 is TGTGCCAGCAGTTTGGGACAGGTCAATCAGCCCCAGCATTTT. V is TRBV6-5 and J is TRBJ1-5; 8 nucleotides line up with TRBD1. The CDR3 is 14 amino acids. The V segment lost 4 bases and the J segment 3 bases; nucleotides outside the gene matches: 2. Germline V gives CDR1 MNHEY, CDR2 SVGAGI.